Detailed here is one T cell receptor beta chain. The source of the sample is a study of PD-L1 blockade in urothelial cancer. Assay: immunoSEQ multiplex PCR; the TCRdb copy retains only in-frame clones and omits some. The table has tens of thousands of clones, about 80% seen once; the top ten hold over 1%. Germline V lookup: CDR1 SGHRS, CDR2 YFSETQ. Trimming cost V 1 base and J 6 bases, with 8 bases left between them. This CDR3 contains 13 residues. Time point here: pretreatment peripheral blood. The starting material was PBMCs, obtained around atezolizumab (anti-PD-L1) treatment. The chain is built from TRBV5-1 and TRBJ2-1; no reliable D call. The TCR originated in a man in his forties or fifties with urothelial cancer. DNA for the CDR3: TGCGCCAGCAGCTTGAATTCTCTCAATGAGCAGTTCTTC. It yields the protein CASSLNSLNEQFF.